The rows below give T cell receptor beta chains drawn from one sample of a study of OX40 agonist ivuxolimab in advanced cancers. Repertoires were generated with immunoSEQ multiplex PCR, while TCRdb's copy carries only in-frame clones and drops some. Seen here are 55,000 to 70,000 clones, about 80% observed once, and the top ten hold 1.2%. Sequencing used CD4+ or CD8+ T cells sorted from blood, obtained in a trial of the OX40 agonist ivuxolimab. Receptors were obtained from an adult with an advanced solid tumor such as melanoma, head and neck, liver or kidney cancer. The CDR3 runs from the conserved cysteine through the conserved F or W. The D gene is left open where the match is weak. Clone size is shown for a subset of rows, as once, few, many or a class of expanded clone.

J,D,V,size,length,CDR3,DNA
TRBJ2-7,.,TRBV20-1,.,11,CSARDYSEQYF,TGCAGTGCTAGAGACTACTCGGAGCAGTACTTC
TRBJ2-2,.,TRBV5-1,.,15,CASSSGGLNTGELFF,TGCGCCAGCAGCTCCGGGGGCCTGAACACCGGGGAGCTGTTTTTT
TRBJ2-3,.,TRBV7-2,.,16,CASSVIFHPSTDTQYF,TGTGCCAGCAGCGTAATTTTCCACCCTAGCACAGATACGCAGTATTTT
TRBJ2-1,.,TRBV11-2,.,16,CASSLGGGTVNNEQFF,TGTGCCAGCAGCTTAGGGGGAGGGACAGTAAACAATGAGCAGTTCTTC
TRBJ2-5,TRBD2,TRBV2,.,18,CASSARVVSGGVQETQYF,TGTGCCAGCAGTGCCCGAGTTGTGAGCGGGGGGGTGCAAGAGACCCAGTACTTC
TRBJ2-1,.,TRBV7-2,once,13,CASRESSIHEQFF,TGTGCCAGCAGAGAGTCCTCGATCCATGAGCAGTTCTTC
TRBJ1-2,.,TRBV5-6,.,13,CASSLNRVYGYTF,TGTGCCAGCAGCTTAAACAGGGTCTATGGCTACACCTTC
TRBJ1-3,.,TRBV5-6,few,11,CASSFGNTIYF,TGTGCCAGCAGCTTCGGAAACACCATATATTTT
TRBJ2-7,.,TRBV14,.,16,CASSPLVWGSSYEQYF,TGTGCCAGCAGCCCCCTCGTCTGGGGTAGCTCCTACGAGCAGTACTTC
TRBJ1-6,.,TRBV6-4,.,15,CASRGWATTPAPLHF,TGTGCCAGCAGAGGTTGGGCCACCACCCCGGCACCCCTCCACTTT
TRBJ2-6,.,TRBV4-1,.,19,CASSPKVLGRFPGANVLTF,TGCGCCAGCAGCCCGAAGGTGCTGGGGCGCTTTCCTGGGGCCAACGTCCTGACTTTC
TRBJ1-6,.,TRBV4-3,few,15,CASSQAGAHNSPLHF,TGCGCCAGCAGCCAAGCGGGGGCTCATAATTCACCCCTCCACTTT
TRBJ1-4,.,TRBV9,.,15,CASSATGTQGEKLFF,TGTGCCAGCAGTGCTACCGGGACTCAAGGTGAAAAACTGTTTTTT
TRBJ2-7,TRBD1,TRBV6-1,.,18,CASSEGIGQGGWNKEQYF,TGTGCCAGCAGTGAAGGTATTGGACAGGGGGGATGGAATAAAGAGCAGTACTTC
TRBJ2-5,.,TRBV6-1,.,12,CASSYFQETQYF,TGTGCCAGCAGTTATTTTCAAGAGACCCAGTACTTC
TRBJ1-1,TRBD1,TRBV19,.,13,CASTTGMGTEAFF,TGTGCCAGTACGACAGGGATGGGCACTGAAGCTTTCTTT
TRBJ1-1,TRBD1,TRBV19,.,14,CASSHRGRDTEAFF,TGTGCCAGTAGTCACAGGGGGCGCGACACTGAAGCTTTCTTT
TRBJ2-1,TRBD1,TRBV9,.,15,CASSVGTGVYNEQFF,TGTGCCAGCAGCGTGGGGACAGGGGTCTACAATGAGCAGTTCTTC
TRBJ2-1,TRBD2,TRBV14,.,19,CASSQKRGLVLGSYNEQFF,TGTGCCAGCAGCCAGAAGCGGGGTTTAGTGTTGGGCTCCTACAATGAGCAGTTCTTC
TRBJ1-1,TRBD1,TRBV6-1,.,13,CASSGQGATEAFF,TGTGCCAGCAGTGGACAGGGCGCCACTGAAGCTTTCTTT
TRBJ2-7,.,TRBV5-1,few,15,CASSLAGTNAYEQYF,TGCGCCAGCAGCTTAGCCGGGACCAATGCCTACGAGCAGTACTTC
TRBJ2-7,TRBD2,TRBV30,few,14,CAWSSLAGGSGQYF,TGTGCCTGGAGTTCCCTAGCGGGGGGTTCTGGGCAGTACTTC
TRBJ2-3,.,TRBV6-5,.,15,CASSFSGTLTDTQYF,TGTGCCAGCAGTTTCTCCGGGACCCTCACAGATACGCAGTATTTT
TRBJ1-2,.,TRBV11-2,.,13,CASSSRGGLGYTF,TGTGCCAGCAGCTCCCGCGGGGGGCTTGGCTACACCTTC
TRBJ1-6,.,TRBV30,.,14,CAWSARQGNSPLHF,TGTGCCTGGAGTGCAAGGCAGGGGAATTCACCCCTCCACTTT
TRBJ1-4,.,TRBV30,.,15,CAWSAPRQGNEKLFF,TGTGCCTGGAGTGCCCCGAGGCAGGGGAATGAAAAACTGTTTTTT
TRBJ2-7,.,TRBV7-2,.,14,CASSLGRQSYEQYF,TGTGCCAGCAGCTTGGGGAGACAGTCCTACGAGCAGTACTTC
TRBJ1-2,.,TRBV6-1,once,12,CASSEYTYGYTF,TGTGCCAGCAGTGAATACACCTATGGCTACACCTTC
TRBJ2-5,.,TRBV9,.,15,CASRKNRDVAGTQYF,TGTGCCAGCAGGAAAAATCGGGACGTTGCAGGGACCCAGTACTTC
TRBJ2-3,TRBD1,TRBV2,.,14,CASQTGGSADTQYF,TGTGCCAGTCAGACAGGGGGTAGCGCAGATACGCAGTATTTT
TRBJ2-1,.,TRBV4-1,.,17,CASSQVGGFRGRNEQFF,TGCGCCAGCAGCCAAGTAGGAGGTTTTAGGGGGAGGAATGAGCAGTTCTTC
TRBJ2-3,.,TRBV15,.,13,CASGEASTDTQYF,TGTGCCAGCGGGGAAGCTAGCACAGATACGCAGTATTTT
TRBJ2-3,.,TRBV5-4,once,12,CASSTDPDTQYF,TGTGCCAGCAGCACTGACCCAGATACGCAGTATTTT
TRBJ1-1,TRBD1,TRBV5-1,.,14,CASSSTGGQFEAFF,TGCGCCAGCAGCTCTACAGGGGGCCAATTTGAAGCTTTCTTT
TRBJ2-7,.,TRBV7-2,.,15,CASSLVAGHPYEQYF,TGTGCCAGCAGCTTAGTCGCGGGGCATCCCTACGAGCAGTACTTC
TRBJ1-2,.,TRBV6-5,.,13,CASRETANYGYTF,TGTGCCAGCCGGGAGACAGCGAACTATGGCTACACCTTC
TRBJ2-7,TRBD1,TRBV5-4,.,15,CASSWDRGDAYEQYF,TGTGCCAGCAGCTGGGACAGGGGGGATGCCTACGAGCAGTACTTC
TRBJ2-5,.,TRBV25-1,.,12,CASSSSGETQYF,TGTGCCAGCAGTTCGTCGGGGGAGACCCAGTACTTC
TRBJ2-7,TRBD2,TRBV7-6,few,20,CASSLRPSVGLAGETYEQYF,TGTGCCAGCAGCCTAAGACCCTCGGTCGGACTAGCGGGGGAGACCTACGAGCAGTACTTC
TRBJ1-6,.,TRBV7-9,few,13,CASDDTGNSPLHF,TGTGCCAGCGACGATACAGGGAATTCACCCCTCCACTTT
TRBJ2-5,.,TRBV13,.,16,CASSLGLGGAEETQYF,TGTGCCAGCAGCTTAGGTCTGGGGGGGGCCGAAGAGACCCAGTACTTC
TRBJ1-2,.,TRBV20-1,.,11,CSLHRDYGYTF,TGCAGTCTACACCGGGACTATGGCTACACCTTC
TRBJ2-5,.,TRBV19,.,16,CASSSPRGSGQETQYF,TGTGCCAGTAGCTCCCCCCGGGGTAGCGGACAAGAGACCCAGTACTTC
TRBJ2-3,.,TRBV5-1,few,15,CASSLGLGFPDTQYF,TGCGCCAGCAGCTTGGGACTGGGCTTTCCAGATACGCAGTATTTT
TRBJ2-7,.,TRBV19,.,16,CASSIEPGRTLYEQYF,TGTGCCAGTAGTATAGAACCCGGACGGACCCTCTACGAGCAGTACTTC
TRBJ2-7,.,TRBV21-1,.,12,CAERDHTYEQYF,TGTGCCGAAAGGGATCATACCTACGAGCAGTACTTC
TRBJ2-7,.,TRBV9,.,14,CASSVGDGVREQYF,TGTGCCAGCAGCGTGGGGGACGGGGTACGAGAGCAGTACTTC